The sequence of this T cell receptor (beta chain) was determined in a study of OX40 agonist ivuxolimab in advanced cancers. This CDR3 region has 14 residues. The ends were cut back, 2 bases at V and 0 bases at J, with 5 bases in the middle. CDR1 is LNHDA and CDR2 is SQIVND in the germline V gene (reference sequence). Using immunoSEQ multiplex PCR, the repertoire was profiled, and TCRdb retains in-frame clones only, with some absent. This repertoire shows fewer than 85,000 clones, over 60% found once; its top ten account for roughly 1.5%. The chain links TRBV19 to TRBJ1-5; D is undetermined. The sequence was collected from an adult with an advanced solid tumor such as melanoma, head and neck, liver or kidney cancer. The sequences come from CD4+ or CD8+ T cells sorted from blood, collected in a trial of the OX40 agonist ivuxolimab. As DNA, the CDR3 is TGTGCCAGTAGTATACAGGTTAGCAATCAGCCCCAGCATTTT. This translates into CASSIQVSNQPQHF.